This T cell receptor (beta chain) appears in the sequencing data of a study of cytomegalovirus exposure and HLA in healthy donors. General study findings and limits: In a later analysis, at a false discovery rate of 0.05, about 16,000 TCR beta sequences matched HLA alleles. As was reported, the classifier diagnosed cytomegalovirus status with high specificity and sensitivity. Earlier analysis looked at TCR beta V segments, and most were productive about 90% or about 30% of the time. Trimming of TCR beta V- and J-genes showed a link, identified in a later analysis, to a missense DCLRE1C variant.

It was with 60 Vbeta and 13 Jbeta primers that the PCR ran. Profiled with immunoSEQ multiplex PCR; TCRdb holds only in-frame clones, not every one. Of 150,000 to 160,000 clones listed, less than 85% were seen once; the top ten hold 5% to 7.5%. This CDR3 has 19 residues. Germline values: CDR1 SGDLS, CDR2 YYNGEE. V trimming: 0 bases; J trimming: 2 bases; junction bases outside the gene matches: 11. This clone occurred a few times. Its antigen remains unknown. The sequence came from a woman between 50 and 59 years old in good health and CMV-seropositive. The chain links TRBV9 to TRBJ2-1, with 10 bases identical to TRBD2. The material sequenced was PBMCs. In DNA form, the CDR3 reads TGTGCCAGCAGCGTAGGGGTGGGGGGACTAGCGTTACCCTACAATGAGCAGTTCTTC. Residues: CASSVGVGGLALPYNEQFF.